A selection of T cell receptor beta chains follows, all from one sample in a study of blood T cell repertoires in COVID-19. The data were produced by immunoSEQ multiplex PCR, yet TCRdb's version contains in-frame clones alone and is incomplete. The table lists roughly 190,000 clones, approximately 87% of them singletons. Input material: peripheral blood. Source of these receptors: a man between 18 and 29 years old with active or convalescent COVID-19. The CDR3 runs from the conserved cysteine through the conserved F or W. The order of the fields is D gene, V gene, clone size, J gene, CDR3 protein, CDR3 DNA. A D gene is named only where the DNA matches it firmly. Size is omitted from some rows. Given values are once, few, many or a class for expanded clones.

.	TRBV29-1	few	TRBJ2-2	CSVGQENTGELFF	TGCAGCGTTGGCCAGGAGAACACCGGGGAGCTGTTTTTT
TRBD1	TRBV30	once	TRBJ1-2	CAWSVWPRGEDGYTF	TGTGCCTGGAGTGTTTGGCCCAGGGGGGAGGATGGCTACACCTTC
.	TRBV6-5	.	TRBJ1-1	CASSLTGIRNTEAFF	TGTGCCAGCAGTTTGACCGGGATCAGGAACACTGAAGCTTTCTTT
TRBD1	TRBV5-5	.	TRBJ2-2	CASSLAGTGGITGELFF	TGTGCCAGCAGCTTGGCCGGAACAGGGGGCATCACCGGGGAGCTGTTTTTT
.	TRBV30	.	TRBJ1-2	CAWRGQSYGYTF	TGTGCCTGGAGGGGGCAGAGCTATGGCTACACCTTC
TRBD1	TRBV28	.	TRBJ1-2	CASSSPTLDRTNYGYTF	TGTGCCAGCAGTTCCCCGACCTTGGACAGGACTAACTATGGCTACACCTTC
.	TRBV18	.	TRBJ1-4	CASSRTENEKLFF	TGTGCCAGCTCACGGACAGAAAATGAAAAACTGTTTTTT
TRBD1	TRBV5-1	once	TRBJ2-1	CASSRDRGWNEQFF	TGCGCCAGTTCCCGGGACAGGGGATGGAATGAGCAGTTCTTC
TRBD1	TRBV6-5	.	TRBJ1-1	CASKRSRGHTEAFF	TGTGCCAGCAAACGGAGCAGGGGGCACACTGAAGCTTTCTTT
TRBD1	TRBV9	.	TRBJ1-1	CASSLGGATTEAFF	TGTGCCAGCAGCCTAGGGGGCGCTACCACTGAAGCTTTCTTT
TRBD1	TRBV5-1	few	TRBJ2-3	CASRQGAEGDTQYF	TGCGCCAGCAGACAGGGGGCAGAGGGAGATACGCAGTATTTT
.	TRBV12-5	once	TRBJ2-4	CAWNQLANIQYF	TGTGCTTGGAACCAACTAGCAAACATTCAGTACTTC
TRBD1	TRBV5-4	few	TRBJ2-1	CASSERQGVMLNEQFF	TGTGCCAGCAGCGAAAGACAGGGGGTAATGCTAAATGAGCAGTTCTTC
TRBD2	TRBV9	.	TRBJ2-2	CASSHPGAGGTGELFF	TGTGCCAGCAGCCACCCGGGAGCGGGAGGAACCGGGGAGCTGTTTTTT
TRBD1	TRBV29-1	once	TRBJ1-2	CSVKIRGLGVYGYTF	TGCAGCGTGAAAATAAGGGGGCTAGGAGTCTATGGCTACACCTTC
TRBD1	TRBV5-4	once	TRBJ2-5	CASSLAAGGAETQYF	TGTGCCAGCAGCTTGGCGGCAGGGGGCGCAGAGACCCAGTACTTC
TRBD1	TRBV18	.	TRBJ1-2	CASSQYRGDGYTF	TGTGCCAGCTCACAATACAGGGGAGATGGCTACACCTTC
TRBD2	TRBV23-1	.	TRBJ2-5	CASSQERQRDQETQYF	TGCGCCAGCAGTCAAGAGAGACAGCGGGATCAAGAGACCCAGTACTTC
.	TRBV5-1	.	TRBJ2-1	CASTNLGWEQFF	TGCGCCAGCACCAACCTCGGGTGGGAGCAGTTCTTC
TRBD1	TRBV11-2	.	TRBJ2-1	CASSPYPGQSYNEQFF	TGTGCCAGCAGCCCATATCCGGGACAGAGCTACAATGAGCAGTTCTTC
TRBD1	TRBV27	.	TRBJ1-1	CASSPGQGIGYTEAFF	TGTGCCAGCAGTCCGGGACAGGGCATAGGGTACACTGAAGCTTTCTTT
TRBD2	TRBV27	.	TRBJ2-2	CASSLGGGFSGELFF	TGTGCCAGCAGTTTAGGGGGGGGATTCTCCGGGGAGCTGTTTTTT
.	TRBV7-2	.	TRBJ2-3	CASSFGGASTDTQYF	TGTGCCAGCAGTTTTGGCGGAGCTAGCACAGATACGCAGTATTTT
TRBD2	TRBV11-2	.	TRBJ2-7	CASSSYPGTSGSGEQYF	TGTGCCAGCAGCTCATACCCTGGGACTAGCGGTTCGGGCGAGCAGTACTTC
TRBD1	TRBV24-1	.	TRBJ1-2	CATSDSGQGNYGYTF	TGTGCCACCAGTGACTCCGGACAGGGAAACTATGGCTACACCTTC
.	TRBV27	.	TRBJ1-2	CASSLRTLEGDYGYTF	TGTGCCAGCAGTTTACGGACCCTTGAAGGGGACTATGGCTACACCTTC
TRBD1	TRBV28	once	TRBJ1-2	CASSFAGQGAGAFANYGYTF	TGTGCCAGCAGTTTTGCGGGACAGGGAGCCGGGGCTTTCGCTAACTATGGCTACACCTTC
.	TRBV10-3	once	TRBJ2-2	CAISGEQGENTGELFF	TGTGCCATCAGTGGGGAACAGGGAGAGAACACCGGGGAGCTGTTTTTT
.	TRBV28	.	TRBJ1-5	CASSYAAINQPQHF	TGTGCCAGCAGTTACGCGGCTATCAATCAGCCCCAGCATTTT
TRBD2	TRBV7-2	.	TRBJ2-3	CASSSGTSGGTDTQYF	TGTGCCAGCAGCTCCGGGACTAGCGGGGGCACAGATACGCAGTATTTT
.	TRBV18	.	TRBJ2-5	CASSPARQSETQYF	TGTGCCAGCTCACCAGCGAGACAGTCAGAGACCCAGTACTTC
TRBD2	TRBV9	once	TRBJ2-1	CASSASGEPGDEQFF	TGTGCCAGCAGCGCCAGCGGGGAACCCGGGGATGAGCAGTTCTTC
TRBD2	TRBV28	.	TRBJ2-1	CASSSAGTSGDNEQFF	TGTGCCAGCAGTTCCGCCGGGACTAGCGGGGACAATGAGCAGTTCTTC
.	TRBV7-9	.	TRBJ1-1	CASSFQGSGEAFF	TGTGCCAGCAGCTTTCAGGGTTCAGGTGAAGCTTTCTTT
TRBD1	TRBV3-1/TRBV3-2	.	TRBJ1-2	CASSLIDRVGYGYTF	TGTGCCAGCAGTCTTATCGACAGGGTGGGCTATGGCTACACCTTC
.	TRBV21-1	.	TRBJ2-2	CARRNRDRGFVGANTGELFF	TGTGCCAGACGCAACCGGGACAGGGGGTTCGTAGGCGCGAACACCGGGGAGCTGTTTTTT
TRBD1	TRBV4-1	.	TRBJ2-5	CASSQAWLGTDQETQYF	TGCGCCAGCAGCCAAGCTTGGCTCGGGACAGACCAAGAGACCCAGTACTTC
.	TRBV9	few	TRBJ1-4	CASSVSPANEKLFF	TGTGCCAGCAGCGTATCCCCAGCTAATGAAAAACTGTTTTTT
.	TRBV28	once	TRBJ1-5	CASSSQGTNQPQHF	TGTGCCAGCAGTTCTCAGGGAACCAATCAGCCCCAGCATTTT
TRBD2	TRBV14	once	TRBJ2-1	CASSQGAGGPNEQFF	TGTGCCAGCAGCCAAGGAGCGGGAGGCCCCAATGAGCAGTTCTTC
.	TRBV10-3	.	TRBJ2-1	CAISVSEINEQFF	TGTGCCATCAGTGTTTCGGAGATCAATGAGCAGTTCTTC
TRBD2	TRBV11-2	.	TRBJ2-5	CASSPGVGGSRPQYF	TGTGCCAGCAGCCCCGGCGTGGGCGGGAGCCGGCCCCAGTACTTC
.	TRBV10-2	.	TRBJ1-5	CASSERSWGDQPQHF	TGCGCCAGCAGCGAAAGGTCGTGGGGGGACCAGCCCCAGCATTTT
TRBD1	TRBV5-6	.	TRBJ2-5	CASSLTGVAAQYF	TGTGCCAGCAGCTTGACAGGGGTCGCGGCCCAGTACTTC